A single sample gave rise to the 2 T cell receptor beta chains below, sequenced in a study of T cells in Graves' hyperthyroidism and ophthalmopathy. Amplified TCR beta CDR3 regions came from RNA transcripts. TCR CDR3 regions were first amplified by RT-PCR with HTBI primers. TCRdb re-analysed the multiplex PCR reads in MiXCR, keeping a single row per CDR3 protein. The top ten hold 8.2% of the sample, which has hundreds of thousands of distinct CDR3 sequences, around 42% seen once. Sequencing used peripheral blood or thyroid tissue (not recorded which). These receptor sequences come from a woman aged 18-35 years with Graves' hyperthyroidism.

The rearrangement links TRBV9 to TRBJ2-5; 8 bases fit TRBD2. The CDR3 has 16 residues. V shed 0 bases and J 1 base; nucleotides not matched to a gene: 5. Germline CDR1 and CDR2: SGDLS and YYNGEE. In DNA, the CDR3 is TGTGCCAGCAGCGTAGCGTTAGCGGGACCCCAAGAGACCCAGTACTTC. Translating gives CASSVALAGPQETQYF.

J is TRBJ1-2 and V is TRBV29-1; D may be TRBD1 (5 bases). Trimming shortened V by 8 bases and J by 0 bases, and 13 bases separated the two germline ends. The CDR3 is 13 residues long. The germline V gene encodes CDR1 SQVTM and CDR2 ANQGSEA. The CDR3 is CSLDGTANYGYTF. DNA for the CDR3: TGCAGCTTGGACGGGACTGCTAACTATGGCTACACCTTC.